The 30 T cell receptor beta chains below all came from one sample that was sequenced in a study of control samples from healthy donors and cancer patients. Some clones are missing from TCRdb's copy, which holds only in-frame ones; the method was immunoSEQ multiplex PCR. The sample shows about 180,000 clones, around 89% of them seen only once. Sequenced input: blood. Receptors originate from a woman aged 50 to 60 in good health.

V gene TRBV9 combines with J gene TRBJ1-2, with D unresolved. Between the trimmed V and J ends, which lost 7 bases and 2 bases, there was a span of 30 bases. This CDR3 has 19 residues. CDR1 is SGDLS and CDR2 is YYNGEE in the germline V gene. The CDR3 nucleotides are TGTGCCAGCTCGCTCAGCGTAGGAGGCTTGGAGCAGAAAAACTATGGCTACACCTTC. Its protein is CASSLSVGGLEQKNYGYTF.

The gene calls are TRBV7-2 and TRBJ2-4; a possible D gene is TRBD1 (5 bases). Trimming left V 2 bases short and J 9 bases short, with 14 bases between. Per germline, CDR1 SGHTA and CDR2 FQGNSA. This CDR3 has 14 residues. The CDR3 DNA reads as TGTGCCAGCAGCTTAAGTCAGGGTTTAAGCATTCAGTACTTC. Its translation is CASSLSQGLSIQYF.

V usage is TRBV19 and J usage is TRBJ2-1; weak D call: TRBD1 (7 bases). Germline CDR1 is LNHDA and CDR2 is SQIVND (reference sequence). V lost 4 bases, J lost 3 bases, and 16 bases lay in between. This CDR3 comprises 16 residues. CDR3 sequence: CASSRTRGESYNEQFF. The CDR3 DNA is TGTGCCAGTAGTAGGACCAGGGGGGAGAGCTACAATGAGCAGTTCTTC.

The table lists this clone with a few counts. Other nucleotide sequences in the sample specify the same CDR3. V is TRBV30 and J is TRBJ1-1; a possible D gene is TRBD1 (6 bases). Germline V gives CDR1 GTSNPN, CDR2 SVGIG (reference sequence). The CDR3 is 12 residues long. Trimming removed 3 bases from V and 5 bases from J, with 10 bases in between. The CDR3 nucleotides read TGTGCCTGGAGCAGGGGAAAAACTGAAGCTTTCTTT. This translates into CAWSRGKTEAFF.

The CDR3 nucleotides are TGTGCCAGCAGTGAAAGTGGAGGGGGGAGTCAGCCCCAGCATTTT. It translates to CASSESGGGSQPQHF. V gene TRBV6-1 combines with J gene TRBJ1-5, with D possibly TRBD1 on 6 matching bases. Trimming took 2 bases from V and 6 from J, leaving 14 bases between them. Germline V CDR1 and CDR2: MNHNS, SASEGT. This CDR3 has 15 amino acids.

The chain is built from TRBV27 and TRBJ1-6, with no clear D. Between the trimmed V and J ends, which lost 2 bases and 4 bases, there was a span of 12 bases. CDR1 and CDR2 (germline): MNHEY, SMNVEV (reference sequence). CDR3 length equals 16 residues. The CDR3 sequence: CASSLEGPQYNSPLHF. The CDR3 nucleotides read TGTGCCAGCAGTTTAGAAGGGCCCCAGTATAATTCACCCCTCCACTTT.

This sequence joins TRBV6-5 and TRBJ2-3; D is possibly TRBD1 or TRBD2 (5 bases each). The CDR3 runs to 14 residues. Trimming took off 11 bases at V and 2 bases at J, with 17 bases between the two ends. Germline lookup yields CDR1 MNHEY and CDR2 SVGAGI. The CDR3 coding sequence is TGTGCCGCCAAAAGAGAGGGGCTCACAGATACGCAGTATTTT. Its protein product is CAAKREGLTDTQYF.

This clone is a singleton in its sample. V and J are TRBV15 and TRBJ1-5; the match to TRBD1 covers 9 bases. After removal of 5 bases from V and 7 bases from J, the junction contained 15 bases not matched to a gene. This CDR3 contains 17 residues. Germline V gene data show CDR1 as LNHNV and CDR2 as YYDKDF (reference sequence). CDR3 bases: TGTGCCACCAGCCCACCCGCAGGACAGGGGCACCTCCAGCCCCAGCATTTT. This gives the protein CATSPPAGQGHLQPQHF.

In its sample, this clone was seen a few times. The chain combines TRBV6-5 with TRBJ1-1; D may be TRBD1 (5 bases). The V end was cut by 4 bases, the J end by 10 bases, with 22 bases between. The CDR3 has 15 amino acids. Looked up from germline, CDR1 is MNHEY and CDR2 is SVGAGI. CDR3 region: CASSSSNMDLGGAFF. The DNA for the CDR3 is TGTGCCAGCAGTTCCTCCAACATGGACCTGGGGGGAGCTTTCTTT.

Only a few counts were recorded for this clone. CDR3 region: CASSWGGNHQPQHF. CDR3 coding DNA: TGTGCCAGCAGCTGGGGGGGGAATCATCAGCCCCAGCATTTT. The chain links TRBV25-1 to TRBJ1-5; a weak D match, TRBD1 (5 bases). The CDR3 totals 14 residues. Germline V gene sequence: CDR1 MGHDK, CDR2 SYGVNS. V lost 6 bases and J 5 bases, leaving 14 bases between the germline ends.

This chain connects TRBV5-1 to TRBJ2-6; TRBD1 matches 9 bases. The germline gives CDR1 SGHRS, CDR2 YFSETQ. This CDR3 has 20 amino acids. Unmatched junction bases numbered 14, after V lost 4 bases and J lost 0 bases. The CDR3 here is CASSQEGRDRAYSGANVLTF. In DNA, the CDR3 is TGCGCCAGCAGCCAGGAGGGGAGGGACAGGGCTTACTCTGGGGCCAACGTCCTGACTTTC.

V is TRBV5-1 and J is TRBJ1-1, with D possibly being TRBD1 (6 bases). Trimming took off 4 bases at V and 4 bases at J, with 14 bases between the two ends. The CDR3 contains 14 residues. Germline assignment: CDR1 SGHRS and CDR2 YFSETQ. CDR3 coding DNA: TGCGCCAGCAGCATGGGGGACACCTTCACTGAAGCTTTCTTT. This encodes CASSMGDTFTEAFF.

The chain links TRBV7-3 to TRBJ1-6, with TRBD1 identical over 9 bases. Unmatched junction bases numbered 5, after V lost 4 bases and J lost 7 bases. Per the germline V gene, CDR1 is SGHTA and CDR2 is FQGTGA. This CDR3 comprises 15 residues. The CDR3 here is CASSSATGGNSPLHF. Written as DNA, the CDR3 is TGTGCCAGCAGCTCGGCGACAGGGGGGAATTCACCCCTCCACTTT. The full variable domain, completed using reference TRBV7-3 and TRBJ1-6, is GAGVSQTPSNKVTEKGKYVELRCDPISGHTALYWYRQSLGQGPEFLIYFQGTGAADDSGLPNDRFFAVRPEGSVSTLKIQRTERGDSAVYLCASSSATGGNSPLHFGNGTRLTVT.

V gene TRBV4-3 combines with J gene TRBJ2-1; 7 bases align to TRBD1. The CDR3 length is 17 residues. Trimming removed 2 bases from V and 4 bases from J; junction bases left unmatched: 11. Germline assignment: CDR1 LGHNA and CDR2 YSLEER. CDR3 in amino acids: CASSQLIDLTGYNEQFF. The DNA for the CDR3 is TGCGCCAGCAGCCAACTCATTGACTTGACAGGGTACAATGAGCAGTTCTTC.

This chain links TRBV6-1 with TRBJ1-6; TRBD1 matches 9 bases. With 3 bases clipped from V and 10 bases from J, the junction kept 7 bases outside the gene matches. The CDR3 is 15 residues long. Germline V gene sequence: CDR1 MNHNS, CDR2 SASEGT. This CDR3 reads CASSEMGQGGSPLHF. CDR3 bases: TGTGCCAGCAGTGAGATGGGACAGGGTGGGTCACCCCTCCACTTT.

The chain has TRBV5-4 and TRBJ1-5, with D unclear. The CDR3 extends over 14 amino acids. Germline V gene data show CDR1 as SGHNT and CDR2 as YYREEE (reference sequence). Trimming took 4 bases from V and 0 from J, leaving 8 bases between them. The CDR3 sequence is CASSRPNSNQPQHF. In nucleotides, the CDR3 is TGTGCCAGCAGCCGACCGAATAGCAATCAGCCCCAGCATTTT.

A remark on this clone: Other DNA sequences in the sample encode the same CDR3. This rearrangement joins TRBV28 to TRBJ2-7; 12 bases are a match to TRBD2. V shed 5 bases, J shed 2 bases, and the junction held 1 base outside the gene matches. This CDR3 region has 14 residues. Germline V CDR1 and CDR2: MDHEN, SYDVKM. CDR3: CASSRTSGAYEQYF. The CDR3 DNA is TGTGCCAGCAGTAGGACTAGCGGGGCCTACGAGCAGTACTTC.

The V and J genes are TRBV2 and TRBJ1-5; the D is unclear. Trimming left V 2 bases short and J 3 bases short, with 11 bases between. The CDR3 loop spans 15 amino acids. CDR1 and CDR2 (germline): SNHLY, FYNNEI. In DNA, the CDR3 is TGTGCCAGCAGTGAAATAGGGTTTTCCAATCAGCCCCAGCATTTT. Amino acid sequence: CASSEIGFSNQPQHF.

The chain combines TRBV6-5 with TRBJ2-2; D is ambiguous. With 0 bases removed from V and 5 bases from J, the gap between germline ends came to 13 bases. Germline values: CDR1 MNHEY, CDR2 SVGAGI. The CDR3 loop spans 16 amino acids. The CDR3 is CASSYSSQPGTGELFF. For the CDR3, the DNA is TGTGCCAGCAGTTACTCGAGCCAGCCTGGAACCGGGGAGCTGTTTTTT.

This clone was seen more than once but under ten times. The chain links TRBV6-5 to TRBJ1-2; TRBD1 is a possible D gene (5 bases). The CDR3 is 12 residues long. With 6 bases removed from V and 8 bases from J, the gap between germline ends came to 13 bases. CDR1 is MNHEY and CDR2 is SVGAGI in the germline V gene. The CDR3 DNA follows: TGTGCCAGCAGCCCCCAGGGAGGAGGCTACACCTTC. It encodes CASSPQGGGYTF.

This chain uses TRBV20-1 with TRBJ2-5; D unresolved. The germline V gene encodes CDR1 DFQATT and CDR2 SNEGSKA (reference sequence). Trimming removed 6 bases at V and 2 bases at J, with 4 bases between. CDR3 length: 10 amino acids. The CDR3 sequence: CSAKQETQYF. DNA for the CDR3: TGCAGTGCGAAACAAGAGACCCAGTACTTC.

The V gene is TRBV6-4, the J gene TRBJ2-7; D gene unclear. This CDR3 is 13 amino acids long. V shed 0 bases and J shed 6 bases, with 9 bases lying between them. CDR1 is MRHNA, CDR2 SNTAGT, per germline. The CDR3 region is CASSDSSQSEQYF. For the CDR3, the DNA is TGTGCCAGCAGTGACTCGAGCCAGTCCGAGCAGTACTTC.

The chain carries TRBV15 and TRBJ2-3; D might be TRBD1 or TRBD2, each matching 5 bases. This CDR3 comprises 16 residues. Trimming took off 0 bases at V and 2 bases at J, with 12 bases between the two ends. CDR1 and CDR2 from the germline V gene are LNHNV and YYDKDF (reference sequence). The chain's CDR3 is CATSRDPGRFTDTQYF. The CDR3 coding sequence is TGTGCCACCAGCAGAGATCCGGGACGCTTCACAGATACGCAGTATTTT.

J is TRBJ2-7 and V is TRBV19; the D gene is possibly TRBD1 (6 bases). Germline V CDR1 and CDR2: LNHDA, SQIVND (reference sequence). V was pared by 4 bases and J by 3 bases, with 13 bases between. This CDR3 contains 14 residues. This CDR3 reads CASSRGEGGYEQYF. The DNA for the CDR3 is TGTGCCAGTAGTAGGGGAGAAGGGGGCTACGAGCAGTACTTC.

The CDR3 is CASSPMTGIGYGYTF. CDR3 DNA sequence: TGTGCCAGCAGCCCTATGACAGGGATAGGGTATGGCTACACCTTC. V and J are TRBV5-5 and TRBJ1-2, with 7 bases lining up with TRBD1. V trimming: 4 bases; J trimming: 5 bases; junction bases outside the gene matches: 11. Germline V gives CDR1 SGHKS, CDR2 YYEKEE (reference sequence). This CDR3 is 15 amino acids long.

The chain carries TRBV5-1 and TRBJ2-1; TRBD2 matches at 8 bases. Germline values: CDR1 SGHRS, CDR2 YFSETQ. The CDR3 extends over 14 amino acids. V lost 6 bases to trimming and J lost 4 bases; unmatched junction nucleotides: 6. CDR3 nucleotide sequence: TGCGCCAGCACCATCCCGGGGGGGTACAATGAGCAGTTCTTC. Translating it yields CASTIPGGYNEQFF. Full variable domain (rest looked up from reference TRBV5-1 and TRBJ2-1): KAGVTQTPRYLIKTRGQQVTLSCSPISGHRSVSWYQQTPGQGLQFLFEYFSETQRNKGNFPGRFSGRQFSNSRSEMNVSTLELGDSALYLCASTIPGGYNEQFFGPGTRLTVL.

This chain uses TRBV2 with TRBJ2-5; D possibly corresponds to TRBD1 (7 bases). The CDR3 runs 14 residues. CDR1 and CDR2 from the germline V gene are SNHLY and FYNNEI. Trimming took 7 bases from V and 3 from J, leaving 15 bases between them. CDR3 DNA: TGTGCCAGCATGGAAGGGGGCGGGGAAGAGACCCAGTACTTC. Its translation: CASMEGGGEETQYF. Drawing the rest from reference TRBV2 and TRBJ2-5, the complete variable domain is EPEVTQTPSHQVTQMGQEVILRCVPISNHLYFYWYRQILGQKVEFLVSFYNNEISEKSEIFDDQFSVERPDGSNFTLKIRSTKLEDSAMYFCASMEGGGEETQYFGPGTRLLVL.

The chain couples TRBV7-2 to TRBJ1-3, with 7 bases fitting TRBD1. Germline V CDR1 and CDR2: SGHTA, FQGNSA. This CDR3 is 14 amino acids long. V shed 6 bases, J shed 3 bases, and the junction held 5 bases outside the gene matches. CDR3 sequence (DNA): TGTGCCAGCAGTGCACAGGGGTTTGGAAACACCATATATTTT. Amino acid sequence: CASSAQGFGNTIYF.

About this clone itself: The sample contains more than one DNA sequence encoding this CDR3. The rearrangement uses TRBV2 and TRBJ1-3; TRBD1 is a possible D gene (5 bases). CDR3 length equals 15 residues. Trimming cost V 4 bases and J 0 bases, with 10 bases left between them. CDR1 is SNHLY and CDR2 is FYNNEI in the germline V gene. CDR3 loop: CASSGTGGSGNTIYF. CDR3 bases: TGTGCCAGCAGTGGCACGGGGGGCTCTGGAAACACCATATATTTT.

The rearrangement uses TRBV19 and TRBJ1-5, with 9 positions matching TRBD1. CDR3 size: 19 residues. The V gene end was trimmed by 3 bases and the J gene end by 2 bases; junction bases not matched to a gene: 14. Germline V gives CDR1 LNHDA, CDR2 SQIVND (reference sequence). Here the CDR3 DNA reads TGTGCCAGTAGTATGATGGCTTCGGGACAGGGCGTCGGCAATCAGCCCCAGCATTTT. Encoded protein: CASSMMASGQGVGNQPQHF.